A single sample is the source of the 27 T cell receptor beta chains below, sequenced in a study of cytomegalovirus exposure and HLA in healthy donors. The PCR contained 60 Vbeta and 13 Jbeta primers. TCRdb's copy holds only in-frame clones and misses some; the assay was immunoSEQ multiplex PCR. The sample yields 100,000 to 150,000 clones, 75% to 85% seen once. The specimen was PBMCs. The receptor source for this set is a man between 40 and 49 years old in good health and CMV-seronegative.

This chain connects TRBV6-5 to TRBJ1-1; 11 nucleotides match TRBD1. Germline trimming cut 6 bases from V and 5 bases from J; bases unmatched to any gene: 5. The CDR3 totals 14 residues. The germline V gene has CDR1 MNHEY and CDR2 SVGAGI. Here the CDR3 reads CASSRDRGVTEAFF. The CDR3 bases are TGTGCCAGCAGCCGGGACAGGGGGGTTACTGAAGCTTTCTTT.

This rearrangement joins TRBV6-1 to TRBJ1-5; D may be TRBD1 (5 bases). V was clipped by 4 bases and J by 7 bases, with 23 bases between them. Per the germline V gene, CDR1 is MNHNS and CDR2 is SASEGT. The CDR3 is 17 amino acids. Here the CDR3 reads CASSAGSTWGVGQPQHF. In nucleotides, the CDR3 is TGTGCCAGCAGTGCGGGGTCGACATGGGGGGTCGGGCAGCCCCAGCATTTT.

The CDR3 DNA sequence: TGTGCCAGCAGTATCACAGGGGCCCCTTCTGGAAACACCATATATTTT. Its translation: CASSITGAPSGNTIYF. The chain joins TRBV2 to TRBJ1-3, with TRBD1 matching 7 bases. The CDR3 length is 16 residues. Germline assignment: CDR1 SNHLY and CDR2 FYNNEI. V trimming: 5 bases; J trimming: 1 base; junction bases outside the gene matches: 8.

This clone came up once. This rearrangement joins TRBV19 to TRBJ1-4, with TRBD1 matching 8 bases. Trimming cost V 3 bases and J 3 bases; bases outside gene matches: 12. There are 18 residues in the CDR3. Germline CDR1 reads LNHDA; CDR2 reads SQIVND (reference sequence). This chain's CDR3 is CASSIGRQGMSANEKLFF. The CDR3 coding sequence is TGTGCCAGTAGTATTGGGAGACAGGGGATGTCAGCTAATGAAAAACTGTTTTTT. The full variable domain, its missing parts supplied by reference TRBV19 and TRBJ1-4, is DGGITQSPKYLFRKEGQNVTLSCEQNLNHDAMYWYRQDPGQGLRLIYYSQIVNDFQKGDIAEGYSVSREKKESFPLTVTSAQKNPTAFYLCASSIGRQGMSANEKLFFGSGTQLSVL.

The gene calls are TRBV7-2 and TRBJ2-1; D call uncertain. This CDR3 is 14 amino acids long. Trimming removed 3 bases from V and 0 bases from J, with 6 bases in between. Per germline, CDR1 SGHTA and CDR2 FQGNSA. This CDR3 is CASSFLFSYNEQFF. The DNA of the CDR3 is TGTGCCAGCAGCTTCCTGTTCTCCTACAATGAGCAGTTCTTC.

This chain links TRBV9 with TRBJ2-5, with 8 bases matching TRBD2. Germline V lookup: CDR1 SGDLS, CDR2 YYNGEE. The CDR3 is 15 amino acids. With 3 bases clipped from V and 5 bases from J, the junction kept 9 bases outside the gene matches. CDR3 bases: TGTGCCAGCAGCGCACTAAACGGGGGGGCCGAGACCCAGTACTTC. Protein sequence: CASSALNGGAETQYF.

The chain couples TRBV30 to TRBJ1-4; no clear D. Trimming shortened V by 0 bases and J by 8 bases, and 16 bases separated the two germline ends. From germline, CDR1 is GTSNPN and CDR2 SVGIG (reference sequence). The CDR3 sequence is 15 residues long. The CDR3 DNA follows: TGTGCCTGGAGTGTACGAAGTCCTGTTCGGGAAAAACTGTTTTTT. It specifies CAWSVRSPVREKLFF.

The chain links TRBV11-2 to TRBJ2-7; 8 bases map to TRBD1. Trimming cost V 5 bases and J 5 bases; bases outside gene matches: 5. This CDR3 comprises 13 residues. Germline V gene lookup returns CDR1 SGHAT and CDR2 FQNNGV. Written as DNA, the CDR3 is TGTGCCAGCAGCGTACAGGGGGTGGACGAGCAGTACTTC. It yields the protein CASSVQGVDEQYF. Together with reference TRBV11-2 and TRBJ2-7, the CDR3 gives the full variable domain: EAGVAQSPRYKIIEKRQSVAFWCNPISGHATLYWYQQILGQGPKLLIQFQNNGVVDDSQLPKDRFSAERLKGVDSTLKIQPAKLEDSAVYLCASSVQGVDEQYFGPGTRLTVT.

This clone has a single count. J is TRBJ2-1 and V is TRBV5-1; 9 bases are a match to TRBD1. Germline V lookup: CDR1 SGHRS, CDR2 YFSETQ. V gave up 0 bases and J gave up 7 bases; unmatched junction bases: 5. This CDR3 comprises 15 residues. CDR3 DNA: TGCGCCAGCAGCTTGGACAGGGGGCGCGGTAATGAGCAGTTCTTC. Its translation is CASSLDRGRGNEQFF. The full variable domain, rest sourced from reference TRBV5-1 and TRBJ2-1, is KAGVTQTPRYLIKTRGQQVTLSCSPISGHRSVSWYQQTPGQGLQFLFEYFSETQRNKGNFPGRFSGRQFSNSRSEMNVSTLELGDSALYLCASSLDRGRGNEQFFGPGTRLTVL.

The chain joins TRBV7-2 to TRBJ2-1, with a possible D match to TRBD1 (5 bases). Trimming pared 3 bases from V and 5 bases from J, leaving 11 bases between. The CDR3 length is 14 residues. CDR1 and CDR2 (germline): SGHTA, FQGNSA. Here the CDR3 reads CASSLGAGNNEQFF. In nucleotides, the CDR3 is TGTGCCAGCAGCTTGGGCGCAGGGAACAATGAGCAGTTCTTC.

The V gene is TRBV18, the J gene TRBJ1-2; TRBD1 agrees at 12 bases. V lost 2 bases, J lost 2 bases, and 9 bases stayed unmatched. The CDR3 totals 18 residues. From germline, CDR1 is KGHSH and CDR2 LQKENI. Here the CDR3 DNA reads TGTGCCAGCTCACCATTTGGGACAGGGGGCGAGTTGAACTATGGCTACACCTTC. This gives the protein CASSPFGTGGELNYGYTF. The full variable domain, with the rest looked up from reference TRBV18 and TRBJ1-2, is NAGVMQNPRHLVRRRGQEARLRCSPMKGHSHVYWYRQLPEEGLKFMVYLQKENIIDESGMPKERFSAEFPKEGPSILRIQQVVRGDSAAYFCASSPFGTGGELNYGYTFGSGTRLTVV.

The genes are TRBV11-1 and TRBJ1-6; tentatively, D is TRBD1 (6 bases). Trimming left V 8 bases short and J 8 bases short, with 7 bases between. The length of the CDR3 is 11 residues. CDR1 is SGHAT, CDR2 FQDESV, per germline (reference sequence). CDR3 loop: CASAGDSPLHF. The CDR3 bases are TGTGCCAGCGCAGGGGATTCACCCCTCCACTTT.

The rearrangement links TRBV5-1 to TRBJ1-1; D call uncertain. This CDR3 contains 13 residues. Trimming took 3 bases from V and 4 from J, leaving 10 bases between them. Germline V CDR1 and CDR2: SGHRS, YFSETQ. The CDR3 is CASSSDLGTEAFF. The DNA of the CDR3 is TGCGCCAGCAGCTCCGACTTGGGCACTGAAGCTTTCTTT.

The chain carries TRBV28 and TRBJ1-4, with D maybe TRBD1 (5 bases). Germline V lookup: CDR1 MDHEN, CDR2 SYDVKM. The germline V and J ends were trimmed by 6 bases and 8 bases, with 16 bases remaining between them. This CDR3 has 14 amino acids. CDR3 coding DNA: TGTGCCAGCAGGGCCGGGGGTGGATGGGAAAAACTGTTTTTT. Its translation: CASRAGGGWEKLFF.

The chain employs TRBV28 and TRBJ2-7; D perhaps matches TRBD1 (6 bases). CDR3 length equals 15 residues. The ends were cut back, 6 bases at V and 1 base at J, with 16 bases in the middle. Looked up from germline, CDR1 is MDHEN and CDR2 is SYDVKM. Here the CDR3 reads CASRIQGGYSYEQYF. The CDR3 DNA sequence: TGTGCCAGCAGAATACAGGGCGGTTATTCCTACGAGCAGTACTTC.

A single count supports this clone. The J gene is TRBJ1-4, the V gene TRBV2, with D perhaps matching TRBD1 (6 bases). The CDR3 sequence is 13 residues long. The germline V gene has CDR1 SNHLY and CDR2 FYNNEI. The V end lost 6 bases, the J end lost 8 bases, and 13 bases lay between the germline ends. DNA of the CDR3: TGTGCCAGCAGCCTCGTAGACAGGGAAAAACTGTTTTTT. Translated: CASSLVDREKLFF.

The chain couples TRBV6-1 to TRBJ2-2, with 10 bases aligning to TRBD1. After removal of 1 base from V and 7 bases from J, the junction contained 9 bases not matched to a gene. Germline loops: CDR1 MNHNS, CDR2 SASEGT. The CDR3 is made up of 17 amino acids. The CDR3 loop is CASSEGLDRGAGGELFF. In nucleotides, the CDR3 is TGTGCCAGCAGTGAAGGGCTGGACAGGGGGGCAGGCGGGGAGCTGTTTTTT.

This rearrangement joins TRBV9 to TRBJ2-2; no definite D call. Deletions cut 0 bases from V and 4 bases from J, with 4 bases between. The CDR3 sequence is 13 residues long. Germline V CDR1 and CDR2: SGDLS, YYNGEE. The CDR3 nucleotides are TGTGCCAGCAGCGTAGTTAGCACCGGGGAGCTGTTTTTT. Its protein product is CASSVVSTGELFF.

This clone has more than one count but fewer than ten. The chain employs TRBV28 and TRBJ2-3; 7 nucleotides align to TRBD1. CDR3 length: 13 amino acids. Trimming at V came to 7 bases and at J to 5 bases, leaving 6 bases not matched to a gene. The germline V gene has CDR1 MDHEN and CDR2 SYDVKM. In DNA form, the CDR3 reads TGTGCCAGCAACAGGGGACCGAAAGATACGCAGTATTTT. It is translated as CASNRGPKDTQYF.

The genes are TRBV7-9 and TRBJ2-1, with TRBD2 matching over 7 bases. V was clipped by 4 bases and J by 4 bases; unmatched bases: 7. Per germline, CDR1 SEHNR and CDR2 FQNEAQ (reference sequence). The CDR3 runs 15 residues. The DNA for the CDR3 is TGTGCCAGCAGCTCCACGGGGGGATCATACAATGAGCAGTTCTTC. Amino acid sequence: CASSSTGGSYNEQFF.

This chain links TRBV7-9 with TRBJ2-7, with 9 bases lining up with TRBD1. Germline-derived CDR1 and CDR2 are SEHNR and FQNEAQ (reference sequence). The CDR3 is 15 residues long. V shed 5 bases and J 4 bases; nucleotides not matched to a gene: 9. CDR3 sequence reads: CASSVGTGLSYEQYF. As DNA, the CDR3 is TGTGCCAGCAGCGTAGGGACAGGGTTATCTTACGAGCAGTACTTC. The full variable domain, with the rest looked up from reference TRBV7-9 and TRBJ2-7, is DTGVSQNPRHKITKRGQNVTFRCDPISEHNRLYWYRQTLGQGPEFLTYFQNEAQLEKSRLLSDRFSAERPKGSFSTLEIQRTEQGDSAMYLCASSVGTGLSYEQYFGPGTRLTVT.

This rearrangement joins TRBV5-4 to TRBJ2-3; weak D call: TRBD2 (7 bases). Germline values: CDR1 SGHNT, CDR2 YYREEE (reference sequence). The V and J ends lost 7 bases and 5 bases respectively, with 20 bases between them. The CDR3 loop spans 15 amino acids. The CDR3: CASSGGGGLIDTQYF. The CDR3 bases are TGTGCCAGCTCCGGAGGGGGGGGTCTTATAGATACGCAGTATTTT.

The chain recombines TRBV25-1 with TRBJ1-1; 10 bases are a match to TRBD1. The CDR3 totals 17 residues. Germline CDR1 MGHDK, CDR2 SYGVNS. V gave up 5 bases and J gave up 4 bases; unmatched junction bases: 13. CDR3 nucleotide sequence: TGTGCCAGCAGTCCGTTCTCAGGGGGGGACAGGGGCACTGAAGCTTTCTTT. Translation: CASSPFSGGDRGTEAFF. Combining the CDR3 with reference TRBV25-1 and TRBJ1-1 gives the whole variable domain EADIYQTPRYLVIGTGKKITLECSQTMGHDKMYWYQQDPGMELHLIHYSYGVNSTEKGDLSSESTVSRIRTEHFPLTLESARPSHTSQYLCASSPFSGGDRGTEAFFGQGTRLTVV.

The chain couples TRBV5-6 to TRBJ2-3, with D maybe TRBD1 (5 bases). The ends were cut back, 2 bases at V and 1 base at J, with 11 bases in the middle. The germline CDR1 and CDR2 sequences are SGHDT and YYEEEE. This CDR3 is built from 15 residues. CDR3 amino acids: CASSFMTQGTDTQYF. The CDR3 bases are TGTGCCAGCAGCTTTATGACACAGGGCACAGATACGCAGTATTTT.

The rearrangement joins TRBV6-5 to TRBJ1-2; D is perhaps TRBD1 (5 bases). Germline V gene lookup returns CDR1 MNHEY and CDR2 SVGAGI. V was trimmed by 6 bases and J by 1 base, leaving 12 bases between them. CDR3 length: 14 residues. The DNA for the CDR3 is TGTGCCAGCAGGGCCTCGACAGATAACTATGGCTACACCTTC. Its translation is CASRASTDNYGYTF.

This clone was seen only a few times. The chain combines TRBV6-6 with TRBJ1-6; D possibly corresponds to TRBD1 (5 bases). Germline V gene lookup returns CDR1 MNHNY and CDR2 SVGAGI (reference sequence). The CDR3 runs 13 residues. V was trimmed by 8 bases and J by 7 bases, leaving 12 bases between them. CDR3 DNA sequence: TGTGCCAGCGGAACAGGCCTCAATTCACCCCTCCACTTT. Translated, it gives CASGTGLNSPLHF.

This clone has a handful of counts. V usage is TRBV19 and J usage is TRBJ2-7; D gene uncertain. The germline CDR1 and CDR2 sequences are LNHDA and SQIVND (reference sequence). Trimming shortened V by 0 bases and J by 6 bases, and 12 bases separated the two germline ends. The CDR3 extends over 14 amino acids. In nucleotides, the CDR3 is TGTGCCAGTAGTATAGATTCGGGTTTCGGCGAGCAGTACTTC. This sequence encodes CASSIDSGFGEQYF.